This T cell receptor beta chain comes out of a study of blood T cell repertoires in COVID-19 (dated by TCRdb to the early 2020s). Looking at the study overall: Samples covering the acute and convalescent phases of COVID-19 were provided by collaborators in the United States, Italy and Spain. The repertoires were made available in a free public database intended to serve as a resource for research on the immune response to SARS-CoV-2. Subjects who had been exposed to COVID-19, were actively infected with it, or had recovered from it provided the deeply sampled blood TCRbeta repertoires that made up the dataset. The prospective study material was composed of cDNA or gDNA derived from T cells, B-cell-depleted T cells, or PBMCs. Samples were obtained from the ongoing ImmuneRACE study (first 160 participants) and from over 1,000 subjects provided by 6 global collaborators. HLA class I and class II types, where available, came from metadata supplied by the sample provider rather than from assay-based typing. A de-identified subject ID, COVID-19 status, age in years and sex were almost always included in the sample metadata. Results and caveats for the whole study, not just this receptor: The amount of clinical and demographic metadata varied by source and participant and was provided uncurated.

TCRbeta CDR3 regions were amplified from genomic DNA using the immunoSEQ Assay, a bias-controlled multiplex PCR. Per the authors' processing: The number of nucleated cells in each sample was estimated from the amplification of reference gene primers within the assay. To quantify the absolute abundance of each unique TCRbeta CDR3 rearrangement, sequence reads were collapsed and filtered. For each sample, productive Simpson clonality was calculated by taking the square root of Simpson's diversity index across productive rearrangements. TCRdb provides this immuneACCESS table in a form limited to in-frame rearrangements. Some clones are lacking; in checked studies, under half of them reflect an unresolved V gene, and why the rest are absent is not known. That table supplies the V and J calls and clone size; D and trimming were determined from the DNA. The sample profile shows 55,000 to 65,000 clones; 89% of them were found once. Of the sample, roughly an eighth is held by the ten largest clones.

Collaborating institutions collected whole blood in K2EDTA tubes following their own protocols. Collaborator samples were shipped for TCRbeta analysis as frozen whole blood, isolated PBMCs, or DNA extracted from either sample type. V and J are truncated by 5 bases and 3 bases respectively, leaving an intervening sequence of 13 bases. The CDR3 contains 15 residues, cysteine and phenylalanine counted. Kept here is only the CDR3 DNA, which spans 45 bases and is read in frame from base 1. The germline V gene provides CDR1 SGHNT and CDR2 YENEEA. Of note for this clone: It lacks a known antigen. No base quality information exists; no much larger clone differs at one position.

The receptor was derived from an older woman with active COVID-19. The V and J segments used are TRBV11-3 and TRBJ2-2; the D gene is perhaps TRBD1, on 6 matching bases. Specimen: peripheral blood. The nucleotides are TGTGCCAGCAGCAAAACAGGGCGGGACACCGGGGAGCTGTTTTTT. This encodes CASSKTGRDTGELFF.